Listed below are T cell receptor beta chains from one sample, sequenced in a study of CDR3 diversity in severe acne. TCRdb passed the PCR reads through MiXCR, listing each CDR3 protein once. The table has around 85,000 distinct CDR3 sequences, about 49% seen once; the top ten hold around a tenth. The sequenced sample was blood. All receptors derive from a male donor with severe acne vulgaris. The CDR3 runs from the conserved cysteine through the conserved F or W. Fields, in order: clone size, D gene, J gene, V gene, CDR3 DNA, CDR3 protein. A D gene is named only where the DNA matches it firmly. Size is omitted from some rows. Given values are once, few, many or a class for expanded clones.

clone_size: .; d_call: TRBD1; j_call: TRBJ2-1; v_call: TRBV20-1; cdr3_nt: TGCAGTGCGCAGCCAGGGGGATCACCTGGCGAGCAGTTCTTC; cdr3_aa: CSAQPGGSPGEQFF
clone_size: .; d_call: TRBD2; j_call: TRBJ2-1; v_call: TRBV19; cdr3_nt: TGTGCCAGTAGTCCTAGCGGGAGGGCCGGAAGCTACAATGAGCAGTTCTTC; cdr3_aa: CASSPSGRAGSYNEQFF
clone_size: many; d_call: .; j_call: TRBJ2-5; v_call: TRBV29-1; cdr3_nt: TGCAGCGTTGACCGGGCCTCGTATGACGACCAAGAGACCCAGTACTTC; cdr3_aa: CSVDRASYDDQETQYF
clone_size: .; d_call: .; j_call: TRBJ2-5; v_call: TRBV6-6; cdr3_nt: TGTGCCAGCAGTTACTCGAGAGAGACCCAGTACTTC; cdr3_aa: CASSYSRETQYF
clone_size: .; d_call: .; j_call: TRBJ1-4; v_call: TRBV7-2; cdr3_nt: TGTGCCAGCAGCTCAGGTGGTGGGACCCCTAATGAAAAACTGTTTTTT; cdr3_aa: CASSSGGGTPNEKLFF
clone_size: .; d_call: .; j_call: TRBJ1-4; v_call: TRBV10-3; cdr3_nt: TGTGCCATCAGCCAACAGTTTTTAGATCTTCGTCAAAAACTGTTTTTT; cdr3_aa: CAISQQFLDLRQKLFF
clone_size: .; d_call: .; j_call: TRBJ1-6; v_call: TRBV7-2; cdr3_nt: TGTGCCAGCAACGACAGCGCATATAATTCACCCCTCCACTTT; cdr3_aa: CASNDSAYNSPLHF
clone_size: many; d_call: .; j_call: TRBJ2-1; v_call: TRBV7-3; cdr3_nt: TGTGCCAGCAGCTTCGGGGATGTAGTGCCTAGCCCTGAGCAGTTCTTC; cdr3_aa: CASSFGDVVPSPEQFF
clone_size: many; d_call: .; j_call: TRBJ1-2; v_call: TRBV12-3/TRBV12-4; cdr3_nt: TGTGCCAGCAGTCTTCGTTTCATTGGGGGCCGGAACTATGGCTACACCTTC; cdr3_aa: CASSLRFIGGRNYGYTF
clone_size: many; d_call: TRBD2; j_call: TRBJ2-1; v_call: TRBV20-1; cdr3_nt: TGCAGTGCTTTAGCGGGAGGGCCCACCTACAATGAGCAGTTCTTC; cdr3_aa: CSALAGGPTYNEQFF
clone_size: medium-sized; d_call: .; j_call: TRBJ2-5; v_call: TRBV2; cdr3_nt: TGTGCCAGCAGTGAGAACGGGTACCAAGAGACCCAGTACTTC; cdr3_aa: CASSENGYQETQYF
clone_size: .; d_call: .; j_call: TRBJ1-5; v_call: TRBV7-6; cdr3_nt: TGTGCCAGCAGCTTAGTCGGGGGGCGCAATCAGCCCCAGCATTTT; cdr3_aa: CASSLVGGRNQPQHF
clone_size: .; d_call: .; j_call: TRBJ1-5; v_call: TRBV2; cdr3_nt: TGTGCCAGCACCAATACAGATAGCAATCAGCCCCAGCATTTT; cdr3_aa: CASTNTDSNQPQHF
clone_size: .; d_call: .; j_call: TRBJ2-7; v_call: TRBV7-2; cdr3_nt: TGTGCCAGCAGCCAAATAGGGAGAAGGAGCGAGCAGTACTTC; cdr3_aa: CASSQIGRRSEQYF
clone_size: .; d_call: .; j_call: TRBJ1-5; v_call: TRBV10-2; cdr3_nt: TGCGCCAGCACCTCGGGGGAAAGCAATCAGCCCCAGCATTTT; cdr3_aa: CASTSGESNQPQHF
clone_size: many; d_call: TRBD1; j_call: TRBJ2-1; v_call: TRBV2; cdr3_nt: TGTGCCAGCACGCGACAGGGGAGTGGGTCTAATGAGCAGTTCTTC; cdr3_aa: CASTRQGSGSNEQFF
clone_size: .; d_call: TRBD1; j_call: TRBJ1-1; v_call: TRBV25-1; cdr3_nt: TGTGCCAGCAGTGGGACAGGGGTAGACACTGAAGCTTTCTTT; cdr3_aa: CASSGTGVDTEAFF
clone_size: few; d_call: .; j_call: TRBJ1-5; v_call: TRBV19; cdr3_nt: TGTGCCAGTAGTATAGACGCGGGAGTCAATCAGCCCCAGCATTTT; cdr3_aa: CASSIDAGVNQPQHF
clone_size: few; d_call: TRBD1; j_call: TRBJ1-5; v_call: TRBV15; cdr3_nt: TGTGCCACCAGCAGAAGACGACAGGGGTTGAGCGATCAGCCCCAGCATTTT; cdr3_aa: CATSRRRQGLSDQPQHF
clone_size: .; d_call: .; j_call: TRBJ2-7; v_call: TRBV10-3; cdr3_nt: TGTGCCAACGCCTTGGGAGTCGGGTACGAGCAGTACTTC; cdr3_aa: CANALGVGYEQYF
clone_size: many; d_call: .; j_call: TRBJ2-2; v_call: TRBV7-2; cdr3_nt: TGTGCCAGCAGCTTAGGAGCAGGCGGGGAGCTGTTTTTT; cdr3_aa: CASSLGAGGELFF
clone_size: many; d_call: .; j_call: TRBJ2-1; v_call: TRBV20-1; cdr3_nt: TGCAGTGCTTCTAGTGGCCGCAGCTTGGAGGCGTTCTTC; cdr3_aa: CSASSGRSLEAFF
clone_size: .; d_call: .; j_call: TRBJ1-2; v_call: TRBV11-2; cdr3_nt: TGTGCCAGCAGCCCCGCGATGGGGGTCGGCTATGGCTACACCTTC; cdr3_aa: CASSPAMGVGYGYTF
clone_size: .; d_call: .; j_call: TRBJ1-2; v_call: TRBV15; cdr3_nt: TGTGCCACCAGCAGAGACCGAGGGGGACTCTTAGTCTATGGCTACACCTTC; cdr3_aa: CATSRDRGGLLVYGYTF
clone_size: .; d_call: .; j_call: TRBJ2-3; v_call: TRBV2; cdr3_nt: TGTGCCAGCAGTGGGCGGGTGAATGGAGATACGCAGTATTTT; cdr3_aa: CASSGRVNGDTQYF
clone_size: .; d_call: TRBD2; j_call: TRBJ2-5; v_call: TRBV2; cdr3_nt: TGTGCCAGCAATATTGTGCGGGAGGGGGAGACCCAGTACTTC; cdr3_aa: CASNIVREGETQYF
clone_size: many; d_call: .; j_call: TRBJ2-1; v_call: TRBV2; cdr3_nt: TGTGCCAGCAGTCCGTATGGTAGGTGGGTCTTC; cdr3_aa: CASSPYGRWVF
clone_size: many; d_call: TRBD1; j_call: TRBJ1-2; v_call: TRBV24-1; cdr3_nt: TGTGCCACCAGTGAGGCCGGGACAGGGGCTTTGAATGGCTACACCTTC; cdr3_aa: CATSEAGTGALNGYTF
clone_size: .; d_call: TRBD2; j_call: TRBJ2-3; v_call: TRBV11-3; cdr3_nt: TGTGCCAGCGGGATAGCGGGAGGGCCATCAGATACGCAGTATTTT; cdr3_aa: CASGIAGGPSDTQYF
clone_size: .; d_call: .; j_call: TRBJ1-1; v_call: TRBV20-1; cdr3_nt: TGCAGTGCTAGCGGCCGGGAGAACACTGAAGCTTTCTTT; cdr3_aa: CSASGRENTEAFF
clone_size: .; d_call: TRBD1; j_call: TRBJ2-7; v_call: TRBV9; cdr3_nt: TGTGCCAGCAGCGTAGGTCAGGGGGCCTCCTACGAGCAGTACTTC; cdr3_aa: CASSVGQGASYEQYF
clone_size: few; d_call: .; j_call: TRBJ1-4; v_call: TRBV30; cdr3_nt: TGTGCCTGGAGTACAGGGTTGGGGGGAAAACTGCTTTTT; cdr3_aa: CAWSTGLGGKLLF
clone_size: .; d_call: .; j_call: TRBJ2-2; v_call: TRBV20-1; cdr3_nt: TGCAGGGCCGCGGGGAACACCGGGGAGCTGTTTTTT; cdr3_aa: CRAAGNTGELFF
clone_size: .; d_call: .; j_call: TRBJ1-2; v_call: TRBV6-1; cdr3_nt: TGTGCCAGCAGAACCGGGAACCACAACTATGGCTACACCTTC; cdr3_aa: CASRTGNHNYGYTF
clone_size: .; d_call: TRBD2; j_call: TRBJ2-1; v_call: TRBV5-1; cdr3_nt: TGCGCCAGCAGCTTGGAACTAGCGAGCTACAATGAGCAGTTCTTC; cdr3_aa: CASSLELASYNEQFF
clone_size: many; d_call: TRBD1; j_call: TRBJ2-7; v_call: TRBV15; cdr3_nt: TGTGCCACCAGCATATCTCGGACAGGGGGCCCCTACGAGCAGTACTTC; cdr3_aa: CATSISRTGGPYEQYF
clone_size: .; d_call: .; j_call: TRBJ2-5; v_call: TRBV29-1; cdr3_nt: TGCAGCGTGGAGGGAACCCTAGAAGAGACCCAGTACTTC; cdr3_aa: CSVEGTLEETQYF